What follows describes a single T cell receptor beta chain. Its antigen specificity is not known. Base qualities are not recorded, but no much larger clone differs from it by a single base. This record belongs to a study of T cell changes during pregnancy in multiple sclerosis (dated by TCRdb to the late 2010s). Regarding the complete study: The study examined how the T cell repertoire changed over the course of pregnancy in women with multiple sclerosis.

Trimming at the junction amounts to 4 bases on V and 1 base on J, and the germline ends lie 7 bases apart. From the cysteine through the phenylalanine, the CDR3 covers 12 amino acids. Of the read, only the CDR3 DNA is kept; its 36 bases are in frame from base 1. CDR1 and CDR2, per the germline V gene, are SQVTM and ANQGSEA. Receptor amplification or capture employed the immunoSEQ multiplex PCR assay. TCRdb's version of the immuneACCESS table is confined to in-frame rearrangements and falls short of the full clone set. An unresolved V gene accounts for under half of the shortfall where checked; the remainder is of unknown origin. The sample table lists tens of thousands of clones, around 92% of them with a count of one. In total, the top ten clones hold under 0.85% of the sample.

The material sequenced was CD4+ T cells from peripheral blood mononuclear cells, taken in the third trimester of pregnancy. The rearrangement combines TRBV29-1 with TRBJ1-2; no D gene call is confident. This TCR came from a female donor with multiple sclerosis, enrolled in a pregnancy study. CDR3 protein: CSVGGFNYGYTF. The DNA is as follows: TGCAGCGTTGGAGGGTTTAACTATGGCTACACCTTC. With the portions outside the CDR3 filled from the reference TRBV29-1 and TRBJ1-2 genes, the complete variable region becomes SAVISQKPSRDICQRGTSLTIQCQVDSQVTMMFWYRQQPGQSLTLIATANQGSEATYESGFVIDKFPISRPNLTFSTLTVSNMSPEDSSIYLCSVGGFNYGYTFGSGTRLTVV.